This note documents a single T cell receptor (beta chain) sequence. The record originates from a study of CD8 T cells in Susac syndrome. TCR beta sequencing was performed on blood CD8+ and CD4+ T cells. CDR1 and CDR2 (germline): SGHRS, YFSETQ. Losses at the gene ends were 6 bases for V and 3 bases for J; bases not matched to a gene: 8. The CDR3 has 15 amino acids. cDNA came from roughly 0.53 to 1 ug RNA primed by random hexamers. Multiplex PCR with immunoSEQ amplified the TCR beta CDR3 across 54 Vbeta and 13 Jbeta. From the immunoSEQ multiplex PCR reads, TCRdb called clonotypes with MiXCR, one entry per CDR3 protein. Found here are approximately 300,000 distinct CDR3 sequences, 89% of them singletons; the top ten hold around 0.2%.

The chain couples TRBV5-1 to TRBJ2-5, with 10 bases fitting TRBD2. This clonotype originated in a human donor with multiple sclerosis. The sequencing input was CD8+ T cells from PBMCs. The chain's CDR3 is CASTSTSGFKETQYF. CDR3 nucleotides: TGCGCCAGCACCTCGACTAGCGGGTTTAAAGAGACCCAGTACTTC.